The 3 T cell receptor beta chains reported below all come from one sample, sequenced in a study of T cell responses to AZD1222 COVID-19 vaccine. Assay: immunoSEQ multiplex PCR; the TCRdb copy retains only in-frame clones and omits some. Counted here are tens of thousands of clones, about 83% occurring once; the ten biggest clones make up 25% to 30%. The input for sequencing was peripheral blood, taken 28 days after the second dose of the MenACWY control vaccine. Every receptor here comes from an adult who received the MenACWY meningococcal vaccine as a control.

The chain uses TRBV5-1 and TRBJ2-1, with 9 bases matching TRBD2. V shed 5 bases, J shed 7 bases, and the junction held 10 bases outside the gene matches. CDR1 SGHRS and CDR2 YFSETQ come from the germline V gene. This CDR3 comprises 15 residues. This CDR3 reads CASRDTGTSLNEQFF. CDR3 sequence (DNA): TGCGCCAGCAGGGATACCGGGACTAGCTTAAATGAGCAGTTCTTC.

The V and J genes are TRBV6-5 and TRBJ2-7, with D maybe TRBD2 (7 bases). There are 12 residues in the CDR3. Trimming took 6 bases from V and 5 from J, leaving 11 bases between them. Germline CDR1 MNHEY, CDR2 SVGAGI. CDR3 sequence: CASSPGGNEQYF. The CDR3 DNA reads as TGTGCCAGCAGCCCGGGGGGCAACGAGCAGTACTTC.

V gene TRBV6-6 combines with J gene TRBJ2-5; no definite D call. Trimming pared 4 bases from V and 5 bases from J, leaving 11 bases between. CDR3 length: 13 residues. Germline values: CDR1 MNHNY, CDR2 SVGAGI (reference sequence). The DNA of the CDR3 is TGTGCCAGCAGTTTCATAGTAAAGGAGACCCAGTACTTC. This encodes CASSFIVKETQYF.